This TCR beta chain was found in a study of shared clonotypes between healthy human individuals. The CDR3 consists of 15 residues. CDR1 MNHEY and CDR2 SVGAGI come from the germline V gene. V lost 0 bases to trimming and J lost 7 bases, with 13 bases between them. Only in-frame clones appear in the TCRdb table, and some are missing; sequencing was by immunoSEQ multiplex PCR. The repertoire holds some 550,000 clones, with 95% to 98% as singletons. The investigators split CD4+ cells into a CD45RA+ naive subset and a CD45RA-negative memory subset. The chain links TRBV6-5 to TRBJ2-1; possibly TRBD1 for D (6 bases). The sequenced material came from naive CD4+ T cells sorted from blood. Subset of the sample: CD45RA+ positively selected. The receptor was derived from a woman aged 25 to 39 in good health. CDR3 region: CASSYSNTGQNEQFF. The CDR3 coding sequence is TGTGCCAGCAGTTACTCGAACACAGGACAGAATGAGCAGTTCTTC.